This T cell receptor beta chain was sequenced during a study of T-cell reconstitution after alpha-beta-depleted transplantation in children (TCRdb year 2016). Some background on the complete study: Using TCR repertoire profiling, the study followed T-cell immune reconstitution in a quantitative way in children after TCRalphabeta/CD19-depleted allogeneic hematopoietic cell transplantation.

CDR1 and CDR2 are read off the germline V gene as SGHRS and YFSETQ. Inclusive of the bounding cysteine and phenylalanine, the CDR3 is 15 residues long. This entry keeps only the CDR3 DNA: 45 bases, framed from base 1. V is trimmed back by 1 base and J by 4 bases, and the junction contains 5 bases that no gene match accounts for. This clonotype has ten or more counts. It lacks a known antigen. Base quality data are lacking; no much larger clone is found one base away. The library was obtained by PCR. Instrument on record: Illumina HiSeq 2500. TCR libraries were prepared with molecular barcoding, using unique molecular identifiers to normalize TCRbeta repertoire quantification. In-frame beta chains were kept once TCRdb had trimmed the public reads at Q25 with fastp and called clones with MiXCR. CDR3 protein sequences are deduplicated, and each keeps its most common genes and DNA. Within this sample are around 200,000 distinct CDR3 sequences, with approximately 9.5% of them counted one time only. The top ten constitute approximately 6.2% of the sample.

The TCR originated in a human donor who donated a stem cell graft to a child with acute lymphoblastic leukemia. The chain uses TRBV5-1 and TRBJ2-3; 8 central nucleotides agree with TRBD2. The starting material was PBMCs from the stem cell graft donor, obtained from the stem cell graft. The DNA is TGCGCCAGCAGCTTGCGGGGGGGCGACGCAGATACGCAGTATTTT. It codes for CASSLRGGDADTQYF.